Listed here are 28 T cell receptor beta chains from one sample, sequenced in a study of blood T cell repertoires in COVID-19. Sequenced by immunoSEQ multiplex PCR; TCRdb stores in-frame clones only, minus some. Found here are about 49,000 clones, roughly 70% of them singletons; the top ten hold approximately 9%. The specimen was peripheral blood. The receptors here all came from a woman aged 70 to 79 with acute or convalescent COVID-19.

A single count supports this clone. This rearrangement joins TRBV10-2 to TRBJ1-5, with 11 positions matching TRBD1. The trim removed 6 bases at V and 1 base at J, leaving 2 bases unmatched. CDR3 length equals 15 residues. CDR1 WSHSY and CDR2 SAAADI come from the germline V gene. The CDR3 coding sequence is TGCGCCAGCAGCGGGACAGGGGGAAGCAATCAGCCCCAGCATTTT. It specifies CASSGTGGSNQPQHF.

CDR3 residues: CASNRQGNSPLHF. DNA for the CDR3: TGTGCCAGCAATCGACAGGGGAATTCACCCCTCCACTTT. The chain uses TRBV6-5 and TRBJ1-6; 8 bases are a match to TRBD1. CDR1 MNHEY and CDR2 SVGAGI come from the germline V gene. The CDR3 has 13 amino acids. After removal of 7 bases from V and 7 bases from J, the junction contained 3 bases not matched to a gene.

The chain combines TRBV5-6 with TRBJ1-6, with 8 positions matching TRBD1. Trimming took 4 bases from V and 0 from J; bases not matched to a gene: 6. The CDR3 contains 17 residues. The germline V gene encodes CDR1 SGHDT and CDR2 YYEEEE. The CDR3 protein is CASSMRTGSSYNSPLHF. CDR3 sequence (DNA): TGTGCCAGCAGCATGAGGACAGGGAGCTCCTATAATTCACCCCTCCACTTT.

This clone appeared a few times. V is TRBV7-8 and J is TRBJ2-7; TRBD1 might be the D (5 bases). CDR1 and CDR2 from the germline V gene are SGHVS and FQNEAQ. This CDR3 is built from 16 residues. Trimming left V 1 base short and J 3 bases short, with 16 bases between. The CDR3 DNA follows: TGTGCCAGCAGCTTAGGGATCAGGGCCCTAAACTACGAGCAGTACTTC. Residues: CASSLGIRALNYEQYF.

The CDR3 DNA follows: TGCAGCGCTGGGACTAGCGGGAATGAGCAGTTCTTC. It yields the protein CSAGTSGNEQFF. The V gene is TRBV29-1, the J gene TRBJ2-1, with 12 bases matching TRBD2. Germline V CDR1 and CDR2: SQVTM, ANQGSEA. There are 12 residues in the CDR3. Trimming took 7 bases from V and 7 from J; bases not matched to a gene: 2.

The rearrangement joins TRBV12-3 or TRBV12-4 to TRBJ1-1; 7 bases agree with TRBD1. J lost 10 bases, V lost 6 bases, and 5 bases had no gene match. CDR3 length: 11 amino acids. The CDR3 coding sequence is TGTGCCAGCAGCTCCAGGGGGTCAGCTTTCTTT. The encoded protein is CASSSRGSAFF.

This clone was seen a few times. This chain uses TRBV7-2 with TRBJ1-6, with D unclear. CDR1 and CDR2 (germline): SGHTA, FQGNSA. V lost 3 bases and J lost 7, with 4 bases in between. This CDR3 region has 12 residues. CDR3 coding DNA: TGTGCCAGCAGCTTCGGGAATTCACCCCTCCACTTT. Its translation is CASSFGNSPLHF.

This clone was observed a few times. An end of the junction does not agree with germline; a read error may underlie this. The chain recombines TRBV5-4 with TRBJ2-7; D may be TRBD2 (6 bases). CDR3 length: 12 residues. Germline loops: CDR1 SGHNT, CDR2 YYREEE (reference sequence). DNA for the CDR3: TGTGCCAGCAGTTTGGGGGAGGCCGAGCAGTACTTC. Amino acids: CASSLGEAEQYF. Full variable domain (missing parts from reference TRBV5-4 and TRBJ2-7): ETGVTQSPTHLIKTRGQQVTLRCSSQSGHNTVSWYQQALGQGPQFIFQYYREEENGRGNFPPRFSGLQFPNYSSELNVNALELDDSALYLCASSLGEAEQYFGPGTRLTVT.

This clone was seen more than once but under ten times. The V and J genes are TRBV6-1 and TRBJ2-7; D not certain. The CDR3 is 13 amino acids. V gave up 2 bases and J gave up 5 bases, with 10 bases separating them. Germline-derived CDR1 and CDR2 are MNHNS and SASEGT. CDR3 sequence: CASSESALHEQYF. In nucleotides, the CDR3 is TGTGCCAGCAGTGAATCAGCGTTGCACGAGCAGTACTTC.

The chain couples TRBV5-3 to TRBJ2-2; D gene uncertain. TRBV5-3 is identified as an open reading frame with a role that is uncertain. The CDR3 totals 14 residues. V was clipped by 8 bases and J by 0 bases, with 11 bases between them. The CDR3 coding sequence is TGTGCCAGGCTCAGCGCGGCGAACACCGGGGAGCTGTTTTTT. Encoded protein: CARLSAANTGELFF.

V and J are TRBV28 and TRBJ2-7, with unresolved D. Germline CDR1 is MDHEN and CDR2 is SYDVKM. Trimming shortened V by 3 bases and J by 4 bases, and 4 bases separated the two germline ends. The CDR3 is 11 amino acids. This chain's CDR3 is CASSFHYEQYF. CDR3 nucleotide sequence: TGTGCCAGCAGTTTCCATTACGAGCAGTACTTC.

V and J are TRBV15 and TRBJ2-7; 7 nucleotides match TRBD2. The germline V gene encodes CDR1 LNHNV and CDR2 YYDKDF (reference sequence). The CDR3 extends over 14 amino acids. The ends lost 5 bases at V and 3 bases at J; junction bases unmatched: 7. The CDR3 DNA follows: TGTGCCACCAGCGCTCCGGGGGGTCGCTACGAGCAGTACTTC. It yields the protein CATSAPGGRYEQYF.

This chain links TRBV10-3 with TRBJ1-5; maybe TRBD1 (6 bases). CDR3 length: 14 amino acids. CDR1 and CDR2 (germline): ENHRY, SYGVKD. V lost 3 bases, J lost 6 bases, and 12 bases lay in between. The CDR3 reads CAISEGRGGQPQHF. CDR3 nucleotide sequence: TGTGCCATCAGTGAAGGCAGGGGCGGTCAGCCCCAGCATTTT.

The chain couples TRBV6-1 to TRBJ2-7; unclear D gene. V was shortened by 1 base and J by 6 bases, with 16 bases between the two germline ends. CDR1 is MNHNS and CDR2 is SASEGT in the germline V gene. The CDR3 extends over 15 amino acids. CDR3 sequence: CASSEGLDKDPEQYF. For the CDR3, the DNA is TGTGCCAGCAGTGAAGGTCTTGACAAGGATCCCGAGCAGTACTTC.

This rearrangement joins TRBV6-1 to TRBJ2-5, with TRBD2 identical over 16 bases. Germline V gene data show CDR1 as MNHNS and CDR2 as SASEGT. The CDR3 has 17 amino acids. J lost 5 bases, V lost 7 bases, and 10 bases had no gene match. The CDR3 loop is CASIEGLAGGPWETQYF. CDR3 nucleotide sequence: TGTGCCAGCATTGAGGGACTAGCGGGGGGGCCGTGGGAGACCCAGTACTTC.

V usage is TRBV4-1 and J usage is TRBJ1-2; 7 bases line up with TRBD1. Germline-derived CDR1 and CDR2 are MGHRA and YSYEKL. The ends lost 1 base at V and 6 bases at J; junction bases unmatched: 8. There are 15 residues in the CDR3. The CDR3 DNA follows: TGCGCCAGCAGCCAAGTGCCCAGGGGGAGAGATGGCTACACCTTC. Its translation is CASSQVPRGRDGYTF.

V usage is TRBV7-9 and J usage is TRBJ2-5, with TRBD2 matching 11 bases. Germline trimming cut 7 bases from V and 5 bases from J; bases unmatched to any gene: 3. This CDR3 has 13 amino acids. Germline V gives CDR1 SEHNR, CDR2 FQNEAQ (reference sequence). This chain's CDR3 is CASKLAGVETQYF. DNA for the CDR3: TGTGCCAGCAAACTAGCGGGGGTCGAGACCCAGTACTTC. The variable domain in full, with the rest retrieved from reference TRBV7-9 and TRBJ2-5, is DTGVSQNPRHKITKRGQNVTFRCDPISEHNRLYWYRQTLGQGPEFLTYFQNEAQLEKSRLLSDRFSAERPKGSFSTLEIQRTEQGDSAMYLCASKLAGVETQYFGPGTRLLVL.

This chain uses TRBV28 with TRBJ1-2; D remains unclear. The V end lost 2 bases, the J end lost 9 bases, and 10 bases lay between the germline ends. CDR3 length equals 12 residues. Germline V gives CDR1 MDHEN, CDR2 SYDVKM. The CDR3 region is CASSLSSGRYTF. The CDR3 DNA follows: TGTGCCAGCAGTTTAAGTTCGGGTCGCTACACCTTC.

The chain employs TRBV6-1 and TRBJ1-2, with D perhaps matching TRBD1 (6 bases). In germline, CDR1 is MNHNS, CDR2 SASEGT. The CDR3 is 14 residues long. Trimming left V 2 bases short and J 3 bases short, with 10 bases between. Here the CDR3 DNA reads TGTGCCAGCAGTGAATTAGGGGGGGACTATGGCTACACCTTC. This gives the protein CASSELGGDYGYTF.

This clone was counted only a few times. The chain carries TRBV28 and TRBJ1-5, with D possibly being TRBD1 (5 bases). Germline V gene lookup returns CDR1 MDHEN and CDR2 SYDVKM. Trimming pared 4 bases from V and 4 bases from J, leaving 20 bases between. The CDR3 consists of 17 residues. In DNA form, the CDR3 reads TGTGCCAGCAGTTCAATTCCGGGACTGGAGATAAATCAGCCCCAGCATTTT. Encoded protein: CASSSIPGLEINQPQHF.

The chain joins TRBV18 to TRBJ1-4; D remains ambiguous. This CDR3 spans 16 amino acids. The V gene's germline CDR1 is KGHSH and CDR2 LQKENI. V lost 3 bases and J lost 7, with 18 bases in between. The CDR3 is CASSPGRLSSGEKLFF. The CDR3 region has the DNA TGTGCCAGCTCACCGGGGAGGCTGTCTAGCGGTGAAAAACTGTTTTTT.

The rearrangement uses TRBV3-1 (or the pseudogene TRBV3-2) and TRBJ2-7, with 7 bases matching TRBD1. Germline values: CDR1 LGHDT, CDR2 YNNKEL (reference sequence). This CDR3 is built from 16 residues. The trim removed 1 base at V and 3 bases at J, leaving 9 bases unmatched. The CDR3 sequence: CASSQGWQGQSYEQYF. In nucleotides, the CDR3 is TGTGCCAGCAGCCAAGGATGGCAGGGACAGAGCTACGAGCAGTACTTC.

The gene calls are TRBV10-3 and TRBJ1-5; D perhaps matches TRBD1 (5 bases). The CDR3 has 14 amino acids. Trimming left V 2 bases short and J 6 bases short, with 11 bases between. Germline-derived CDR1 and CDR2 are ENHRY and SYGVKD. In nucleotides, the CDR3 is TGTGCCATCAGTGAGCTTGACAGTTTTCAGCCCCAGCATTTT. It yields the protein CAISELDSFQPQHF.

The chain employs TRBV7-9 and TRBJ2-1, with D possibly TRBD2 on 6 matching bases. The V end lost 5 bases, the J end lost 4 bases, and 15 bases lay between the germline ends. This CDR3 region has 15 residues. CDR1 and CDR2 from the germline V gene are SEHNR and FQNEAQ (reference sequence). CDR3 bases: TGTGCCAGCAGCCCTCGGGGTAGCGGATACAATGAGCAGTTCTTC. It translates to CASSPRGSGYNEQFF.

The rearrangement uses TRBV3-1 (or the pseudogene TRBV3-2) and TRBJ2-3, with 8 bases aligning to TRBD2. Germline V gene data show CDR1 as LGHDT and CDR2 as YNNKEL (reference sequence). This CDR3 region has 16 residues. Trimming removed 1 base from V and 3 bases from J; junction bases left unmatched: 6. CDR3 protein: CASSQGSGGVTDTQYF. The CDR3 bases are TGTGCCAGCAGCCAAGGGAGCGGGGGTGTAACAGATACGCAGTATTTT.

The chain recombines TRBV19 with TRBJ2-3; perhaps TRBD1 as D (6 bases). Per the germline V gene, CDR1 is LNHDA and CDR2 is SQIVND (reference sequence). V lost 7 bases and J lost 5, with 16 bases in between. The CDR3 runs 14 residues. The CDR3 nucleotides read TGTGCCAGTATGAAAGCTGGGACAAAAGATACGCAGTATTTT. Translation: CASMKAGTKDTQYF.

The CDR3 DNA follows: TGTGCCAGCAAAGGGAGATCGGGTGAAAAACTGTTTTTT. It translates to CASKGRSGEKLFF. The genes are TRBV12-3 or TRBV12-4 and TRBJ1-4; D not resolved. The CDR3 has 13 residues. Trimming took off 7 bases at V and 7 bases at J, with 13 bases between the two ends.

The chain links TRBV13 to TRBJ2-3, with 8 positions matching TRBD2. CDR1 is PRHDT, CDR2 FYEKMQ, per germline (reference sequence). V lost 5 bases, J lost 5 bases, and 18 bases stayed unmatched. The CDR3 runs 18 residues. The CDR3 DNA reads as TGTGCCAGCAGCGGAACCGGACTAGCTCGGTCCCTACTAGATACGCAGTATTTT. The encoded protein is CASSGTGLARSLLDTQYF. The entire variable domain, with the rest obtained from reference TRBV13 and TRBJ2-3, is as follows: AAGVIQSPRHLIKEKRETATLKCYPIPRHDTVYWYQQGPGQDPQFLISFYEKMQSDKGSIPDRFSAQQFSDYHSELNMSSLELGDSALYFCASSGTGLARSLLDTQYFGPGTRLTVL.